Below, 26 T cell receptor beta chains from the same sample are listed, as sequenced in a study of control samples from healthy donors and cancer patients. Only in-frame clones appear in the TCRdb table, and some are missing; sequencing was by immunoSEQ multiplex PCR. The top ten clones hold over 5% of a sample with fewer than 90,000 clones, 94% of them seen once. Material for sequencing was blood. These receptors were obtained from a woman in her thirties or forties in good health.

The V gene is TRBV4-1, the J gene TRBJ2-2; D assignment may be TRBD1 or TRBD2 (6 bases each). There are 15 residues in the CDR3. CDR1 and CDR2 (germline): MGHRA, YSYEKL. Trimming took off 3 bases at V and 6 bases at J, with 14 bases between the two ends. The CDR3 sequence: CASSQPLRGPGELFF. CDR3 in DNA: TGCGCCAGCAGCCAGCCCCTTCGGGGGCCCGGGGAGCTGTTTTTT.

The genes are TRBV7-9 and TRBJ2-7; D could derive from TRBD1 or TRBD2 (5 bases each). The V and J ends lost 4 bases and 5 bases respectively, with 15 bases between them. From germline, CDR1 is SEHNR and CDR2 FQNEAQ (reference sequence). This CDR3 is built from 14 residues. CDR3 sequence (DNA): TGTGCCAGCAGCTCGACCCTCGGGGCCCACGAGCAGTACTTC. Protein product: CASSSTLGAHEQYF.

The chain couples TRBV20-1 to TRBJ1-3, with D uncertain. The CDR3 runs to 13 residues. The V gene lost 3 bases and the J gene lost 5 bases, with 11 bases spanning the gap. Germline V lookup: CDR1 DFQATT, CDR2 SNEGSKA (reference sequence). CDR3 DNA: TGCAGTGCTAGTTACAAGAACCGAAACACCATATATTTT. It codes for CSASYKNRNTIYF.

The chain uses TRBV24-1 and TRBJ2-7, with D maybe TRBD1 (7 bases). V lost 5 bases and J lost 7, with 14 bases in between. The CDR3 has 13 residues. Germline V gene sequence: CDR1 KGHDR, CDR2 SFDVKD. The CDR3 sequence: CATSAEGAREQYF. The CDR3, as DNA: TGTGCCACCAGTGCGGAGGGGGCGCGGGAGCAGTACTTC.

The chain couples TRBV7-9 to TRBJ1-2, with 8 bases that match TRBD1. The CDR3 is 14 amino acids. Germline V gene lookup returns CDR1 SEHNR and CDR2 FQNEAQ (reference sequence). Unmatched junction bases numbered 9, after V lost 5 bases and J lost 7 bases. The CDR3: CASSRQGPLSGYTF. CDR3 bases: TGTGCCAGCAGCCGACAGGGGCCCCTCAGTGGCTACACCTTC.

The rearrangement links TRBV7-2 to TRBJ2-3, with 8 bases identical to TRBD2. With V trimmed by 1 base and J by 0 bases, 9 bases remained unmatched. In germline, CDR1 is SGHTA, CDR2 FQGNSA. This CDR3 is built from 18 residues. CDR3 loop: CASSLEESGGVSTDTQYF. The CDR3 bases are TGTGCCAGCAGCTTAGAAGAGAGCGGGGGAGTTAGCACAGATACGCAGTATTTT.

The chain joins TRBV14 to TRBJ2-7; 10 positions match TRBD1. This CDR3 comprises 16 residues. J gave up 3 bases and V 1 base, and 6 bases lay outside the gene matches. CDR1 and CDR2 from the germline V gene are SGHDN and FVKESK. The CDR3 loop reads CASSQGLGTGDYEQYF. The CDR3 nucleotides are TGTGCCAGCAGCCAAGGGTTGGGGACAGGGGACTACGAGCAGTACTTC.

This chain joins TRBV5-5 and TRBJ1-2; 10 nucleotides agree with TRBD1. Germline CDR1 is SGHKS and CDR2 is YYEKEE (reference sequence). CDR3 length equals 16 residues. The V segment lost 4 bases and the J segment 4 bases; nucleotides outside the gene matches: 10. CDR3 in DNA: TGTGCCAGCAGCCTGGACCCCGGGACAGGGGCCTATGGCTACACCTTC. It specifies CASSLDPGTGAYGYTF.

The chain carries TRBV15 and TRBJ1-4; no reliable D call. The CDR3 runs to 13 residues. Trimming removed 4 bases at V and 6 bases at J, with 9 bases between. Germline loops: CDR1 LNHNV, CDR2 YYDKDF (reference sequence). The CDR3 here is CATSNKGDEKLFF. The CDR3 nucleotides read TGTGCCACCAGCAATAAGGGAGATGAAAAACTGTTTTTT.

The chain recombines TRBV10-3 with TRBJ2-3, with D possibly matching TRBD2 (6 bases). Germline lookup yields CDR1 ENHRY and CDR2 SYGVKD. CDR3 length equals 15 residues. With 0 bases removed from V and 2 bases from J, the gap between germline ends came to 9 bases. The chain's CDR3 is CAISESRGTTDTQYF. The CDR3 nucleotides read TGTGCCATCAGTGAGTCGCGCGGGACCACAGATACGCAGTATTTT.

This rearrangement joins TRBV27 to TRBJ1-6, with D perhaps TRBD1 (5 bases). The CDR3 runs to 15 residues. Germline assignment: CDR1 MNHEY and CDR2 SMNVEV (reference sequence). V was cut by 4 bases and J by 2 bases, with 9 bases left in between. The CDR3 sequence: CASSSGGTYNSPLHF. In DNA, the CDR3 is TGTGCCAGCAGTTCCGGGGGTACCTATAATTCACCCCTCCACTTT.

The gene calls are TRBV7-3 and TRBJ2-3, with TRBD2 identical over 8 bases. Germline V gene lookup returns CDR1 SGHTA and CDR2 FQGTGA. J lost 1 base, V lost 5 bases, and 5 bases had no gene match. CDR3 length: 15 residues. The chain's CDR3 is CASSALGGGTDTQYF. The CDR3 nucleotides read TGTGCCAGCAGCGCACTCGGGGGGGGCACAGATACGCAGTATTTT.

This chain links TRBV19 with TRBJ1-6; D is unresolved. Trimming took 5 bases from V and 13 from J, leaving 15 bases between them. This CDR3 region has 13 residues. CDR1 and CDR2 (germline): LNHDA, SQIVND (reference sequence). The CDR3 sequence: CASSPLGRQPLHF. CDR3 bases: TGTGCCAGTAGTCCCCTGGGCAGGCAGCCCCTCCACTTT. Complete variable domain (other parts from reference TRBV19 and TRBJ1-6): DGGITQSPKYLFRKEGQNVTLSCEQNLNHDAMYWYRQDPGQGLRLIYYSQIVNDFQKGDIAEGYSVSREKKESFPLTVTSAQKNPTAFYLCASSPLGRQPLHFGNGTRLTVT.

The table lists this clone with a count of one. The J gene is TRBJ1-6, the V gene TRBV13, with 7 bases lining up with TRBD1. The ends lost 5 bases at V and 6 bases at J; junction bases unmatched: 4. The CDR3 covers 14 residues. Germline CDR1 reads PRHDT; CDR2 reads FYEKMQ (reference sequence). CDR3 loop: CASSNRDSNSPLHF. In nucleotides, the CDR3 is TGTGCCAGCAGCAACCGGGACAGTAATTCACCCCTCCACTTT.

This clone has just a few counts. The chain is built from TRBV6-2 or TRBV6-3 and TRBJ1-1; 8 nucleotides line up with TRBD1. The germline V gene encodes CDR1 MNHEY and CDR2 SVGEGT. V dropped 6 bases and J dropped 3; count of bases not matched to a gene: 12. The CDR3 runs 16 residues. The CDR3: CASSPILRGLDTEAFF. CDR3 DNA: TGTGCCAGCAGCCCAATTCTCAGGGGGCTCGACACTGAAGCTTTCTTT.

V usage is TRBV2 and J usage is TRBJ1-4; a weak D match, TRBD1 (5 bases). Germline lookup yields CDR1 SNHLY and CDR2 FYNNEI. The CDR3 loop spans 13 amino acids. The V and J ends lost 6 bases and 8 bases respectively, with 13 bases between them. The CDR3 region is CASSLQEGEKLFF. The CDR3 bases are TGTGCCAGCAGCCTACAGGAAGGGGAAAAACTGTTTTTT.

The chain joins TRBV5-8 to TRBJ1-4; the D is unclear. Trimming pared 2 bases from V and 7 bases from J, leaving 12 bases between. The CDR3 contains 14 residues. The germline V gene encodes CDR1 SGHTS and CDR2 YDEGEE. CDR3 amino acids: CASSFLTLGEKLFF. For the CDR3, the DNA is TGTGCCAGCAGCTTTTTGACGTTGGGTGAAAAACTGTTTTTT.

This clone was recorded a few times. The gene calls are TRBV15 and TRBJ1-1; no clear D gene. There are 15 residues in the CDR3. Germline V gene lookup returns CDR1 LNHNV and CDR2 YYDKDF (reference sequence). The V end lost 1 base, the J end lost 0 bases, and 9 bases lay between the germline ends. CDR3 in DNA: TGTGCCACCAGCAGAGTTCGGGAGTTGAACACTGAAGCTTTCTTT. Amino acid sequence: CATSRVRELNTEAFF.

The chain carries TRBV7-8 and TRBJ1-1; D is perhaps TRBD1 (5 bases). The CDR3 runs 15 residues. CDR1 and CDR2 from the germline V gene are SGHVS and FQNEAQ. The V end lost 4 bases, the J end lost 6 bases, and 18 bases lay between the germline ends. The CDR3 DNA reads TGTGCCAGCAGCTCGCGAATTACAGGAATAGCTGAAGCTTTCTTT. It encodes CASSSRITGIAEAFF.

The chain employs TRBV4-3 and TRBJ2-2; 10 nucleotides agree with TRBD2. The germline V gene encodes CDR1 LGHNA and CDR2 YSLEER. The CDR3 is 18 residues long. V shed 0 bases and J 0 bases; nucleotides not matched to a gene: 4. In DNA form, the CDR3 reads TGCGCCAGCAGCCAAGAGATCAGCGGGGGGGCGAACACCGGGGAGCTGTTTTTT. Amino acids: CASSQEISGGANTGELFF.

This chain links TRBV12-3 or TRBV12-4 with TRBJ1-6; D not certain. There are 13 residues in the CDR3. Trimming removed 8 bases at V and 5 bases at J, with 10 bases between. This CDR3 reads CASRGRNNSPLHF. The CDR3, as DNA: TGTGCCAGCCGAGGACGTAATAATTCACCCCTCCACTTT.

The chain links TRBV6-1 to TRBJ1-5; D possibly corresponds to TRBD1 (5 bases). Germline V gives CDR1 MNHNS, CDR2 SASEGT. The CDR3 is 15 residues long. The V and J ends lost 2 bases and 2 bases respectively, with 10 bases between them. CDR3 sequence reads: CASSEWTGGNQPQHF. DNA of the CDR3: TGTGCCAGCAGTGAATGGACGGGGGGCAATCAGCCCCAGCATTTT.

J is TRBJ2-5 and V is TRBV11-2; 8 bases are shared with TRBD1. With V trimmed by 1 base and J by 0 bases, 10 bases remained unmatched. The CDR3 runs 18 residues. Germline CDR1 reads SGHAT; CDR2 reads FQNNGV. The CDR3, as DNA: TGTGCCAGCAGCTTAGTACGTGGGACAGGATGGTACCAAGAGACCCAGTACTTC. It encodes CASSLVRGTGWYQETQYF.

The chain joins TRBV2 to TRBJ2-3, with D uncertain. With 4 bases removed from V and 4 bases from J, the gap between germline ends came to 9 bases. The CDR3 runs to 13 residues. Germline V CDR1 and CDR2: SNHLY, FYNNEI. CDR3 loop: CASSGESADTQYF. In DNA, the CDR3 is TGTGCCAGCAGTGGAGAAAGCGCAGATACGCAGTATTTT.

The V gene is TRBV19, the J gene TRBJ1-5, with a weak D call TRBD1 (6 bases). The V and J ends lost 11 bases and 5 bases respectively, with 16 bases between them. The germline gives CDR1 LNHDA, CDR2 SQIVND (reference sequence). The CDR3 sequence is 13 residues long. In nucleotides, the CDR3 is TGTGCCGGAGGGAACAGGGCCGATCAGCCCCAGCATTTT. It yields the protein CAGGNRADQPQHF.

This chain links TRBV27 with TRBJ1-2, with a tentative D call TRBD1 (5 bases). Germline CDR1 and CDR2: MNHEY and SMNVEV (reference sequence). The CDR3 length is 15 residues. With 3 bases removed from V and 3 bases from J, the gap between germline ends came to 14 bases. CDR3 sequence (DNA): TGTGCCAGCAGTTTTTGGTCCGGGGGGGACTATGGCTACACCTTC. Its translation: CASSFWSGGDYGYTF.